These 21 T cell receptor beta chains came from one sample sequenced in a study of blood T cell repertoires in COVID-19 (dated by TCRdb to between 2020 and 2021). The receptor library was made with the immunoSEQ multiplex PCR assay. What TCRdb holds here is the immuneACCESS table cut down to in-frame rearrangements. Part of the clones is not present; checked against another copy, under half of the missing clones reflect an unresolved V gene, and the others are unexplained. The sample table records roughly 160,000 clones; approximately 80% of these occur just once. Jointly, the top ten make up 2.9% of the sample. Sequences were obtained from peripheral blood. Source of these receptors: a woman aged 55-69 years with acute or convalescent COVID-19.

This clone came up once. The rearrangement uses TRBV6-1 and TRBJ1-5; no clear D gene. The V end was cut by 1 base, the J end by 13 bases, with 11 bases between. The CDR3 loop spans 12 amino acids. The germline gives CDR1 MNHNS, CDR2 SASEGT. The CDR3 protein is CASSEGVIAQHF. The CDR3 nucleotides are TGTGCCAGCAGTGAAGGGGTCATAGCGCAGCATTTT.

The V call is TRBV13, the J call TRBJ2-2, with TRBD2 identical over 9 bases. The V and J ends lost 6 bases and 5 bases, in that order; junction bases with no gene match: 13. The CDR3 consists of 17 residues. Germline V gene data show CDR1 as PRHDT and CDR2 as FYEKMQ (reference sequence). The CDR3 nucleotides are TGTGCCAGCAGACCCCAGGGCGGGGGGGCTAGAACCGGGGAGCTGTTTTTT. It encodes CASRPQGGGARTGELFF.

The chain joins TRBV6-5 to TRBJ2-5; a possible D gene is TRBD2 (7 bases). Trimming removed 2 bases from V and 9 bases from J, with 13 bases in between. Germline-derived CDR1 and CDR2 are MNHEY and SVGAGI. The CDR3 spans 13 residues. The DNA for the CDR3 is TGTGCCAGCAGTTACGGGGGGGCGACCCCCCAGTACTTC. It codes for CASSYGGATPQYF.

The V gene is TRBV7-3, the J gene TRBJ2-5; 10 bases agree with TRBD2. The germline CDR1 and CDR2 sequences are SGHTA and FQGTGA. The ends lost 1 base at V and 3 bases at J; junction bases unmatched: 11. The CDR3 runs 18 residues. CDR3 sequence reads: CASSLNQRGGPAEETQYF. CDR3 nucleotides: TGTGCCAGCAGCTTAAACCAGCGGGGGGGCCCAGCCGAAGAGACCCAGTACTTC.

The chain carries TRBV10-3 and TRBJ2-1, with D uncertain. This CDR3 is 15 amino acids long. Trimming pared 0 bases from V and 0 bases from J, leaving 6 bases between. The germline V gene encodes CDR1 ENHRY and CDR2 SYGVKD. The chain's CDR3 is CAISESGFSYNEQFF. The CDR3 region has the DNA TGTGCCATCAGTGAGTCCGGGTTCTCCTACAATGAGCAGTTCTTC.

The rearrangement joins TRBV25-1 to TRBJ1-2; the D is unclear. Germline V lookup: CDR1 MGHDK, CDR2 SYGVNS. The CDR3 is 15 residues long. Trimming left V 4 bases short and J 0 bases short, with 12 bases between. CDR3 nucleotide sequence: TGTGCCAGCAGTGTGAGCGGATCCGCTAACTATGGCTACACCTTC. This gives the protein CASSVSGSANYGYTF.

The chain links TRBV9 to TRBJ2-1; no clear D. CDR1 and CDR2 from the germline V gene are SGDLS and YYNGEE. The V end was cut by 0 bases, the J end by 1 base, with 8 bases between. The CDR3 runs 15 residues. This CDR3 reads CASSVDGGSYNEQFF. CDR3 DNA sequence: TGTGCCAGCAGCGTAGACGGCGGTTCCTACAATGAGCAGTTCTTC.

CDR3 amino acids: CASSLGRGPGQPLEQYF. The CDR3 nucleotides are TGTGCCAGCAGCTTAGGGAGGGGACCGGGACAGCCGTTGGAGCAGTACTTC. V is TRBV7-9 and J is TRBJ2-7; TRBD1 might be the D (7 bases). Germline lookup yields CDR1 SEHNR and CDR2 FQNEAQ (reference sequence). The CDR3 extends over 17 amino acids. Trimming removed 1 base from V and 7 bases from J, with 23 bases in between.

This clone was detected once. The chain links TRBV18 to TRBJ1-1; unclear D gene. The CDR3 contains 14 residues. Germline CDR1 reads KGHSH; CDR2 reads LQKENI. V was pared by 3 bases and J by 4 bases, with 12 bases between. In nucleotides, the CDR3 is TGTGCCAGCTCACCTAAAGCGGACGTCACTGAAGCTTTCTTT. Residues: CASSPKADVTEAFF.

This rearrangement joins TRBV30 to TRBJ2-2; 11 nucleotides align to TRBD1. Per germline, CDR1 GTSNPN and CDR2 SVGIG (reference sequence). V was pared by 3 bases and J by 5 bases, with 11 bases of the junction left unmatched. The CDR3 length is 17 residues. CDR3 residues: CAWRAPDGTGGTGELFF. In DNA form, the CDR3 reads TGTGCCTGGAGGGCCCCCGATGGGACAGGGGGGACCGGGGAGCTGTTTTTT.

V gene TRBV28 combines with J gene TRBJ1-3; no definite D call. V lost 7 bases, J lost 0 bases, and 16 bases lay in between. The CDR3 is made up of 16 amino acids. Germline lookup yields CDR1 MDHEN and CDR2 SYDVKM. CDR3 region: CASTMGGSRSGNTIYF. The CDR3 DNA follows: TGTGCCAGCACCATGGGAGGCTCCCGCTCTGGAAACACCATATATTTT.

The J gene is TRBJ2-7, the V gene TRBV27, with 8 bases that match TRBD1. There are 16 residues in the CDR3. V lost 6 bases and J lost 0; bases outside the gene matches: 10. CDR1 is MNHEY and CDR2 is SMNVEV in the germline V gene (reference sequence). CDR3 loop: CASSPYMGQVSYEQYF. CDR3 nucleotide sequence: TGTGCCAGCAGCCCTTATATGGGACAGGTCTCCTACGAGCAGTACTTC.

The CDR3 DNA is TGTGCCAGCAGTCCCAGGAGGGGCACAGATACGCAGTATTTT. Translated: CASSPRRGTDTQYF. The rearrangement joins TRBV6-5 to TRBJ2-3, with D maybe TRBD2 (6 bases). Germline V gene sequence: CDR1 MNHEY, CDR2 SVGAGI. The CDR3 length is 14 residues. V lost 5 bases and J 1 base, leaving 10 bases between the germline ends.

The chain combines TRBV30 with TRBJ1-2; D is perhaps TRBD1 (5 bases). Looked up from germline, CDR1 is GTSNPN and CDR2 is SVGIG (reference sequence). This CDR3 comprises 13 residues. Trimming left V 3 bases short and J 4 bases short, with 12 bases between. For the CDR3, the DNA is TGTGCCTGGAGAAACAGCGGGGGCTATGGCTACACCTTC. Translation: CAWRNSGGYGYTF. The full variable domain, rest sourced from reference TRBV30 and TRBJ1-2, is SQTIHQWPATLVQPVGSPLSLECTVEGTSNPNLYWYRQAAGRGLQLLFYSVGIGQISSEVPQNLSASRPQDRQFILSSKKLLLSDSGFYLCAWRNSGGYGYTFGSGTRLTVV.

This chain joins TRBV4-2 and TRBJ2-5; 9 bases map to TRBD2. The CDR3 has 21 amino acids. From germline, CDR1 is LGHNA and CDR2 YNFKEQ. The trim removed 3 bases at V and 7 bases at J, leaving 27 bases unmatched. The CDR3 region is CASSHAAGAGGNRAVTGTQYF. CDR3 nucleotide sequence: TGTGCCAGCAGCCACGCTGCCGGTGCGGGGGGGAATCGCGCCGTGACGGGGACCCAGTACTTC.

This clone was seen just once. The rearrangement joins TRBV5-1 to TRBJ2-5; the match to TRBD2 covers 10 bases. With V trimmed by 6 bases and J by 5 bases, 7 bases remained unmatched. The CDR3 sequence is 14 residues long. Per germline, CDR1 SGHRS and CDR2 YFSETQ. The CDR3 sequence: CASKRAGGPETQYF. Here the CDR3 DNA reads TGCGCCAGCAAAAGAGCGGGGGGGCCGGAGACCCAGTACTTC. The variable domain in full, completed from reference TRBV5-1 and TRBJ2-5, reads KAGVTQTPRYLIKTRGQQVTLSCSPISGHRSVSWYQQTPGQGLQFLFEYFSETQRNKGNFPGRFSGRQFSNSRSEMNVSTLELGDSALYLCASKRAGGPETQYFGPGTRLLVL.

The chain carries TRBV28 and TRBJ2-3, with a tentative D call TRBD1 (5 bases). Germline V lookup: CDR1 MDHEN, CDR2 SYDVKM. V was cut by 3 bases and J by 0 bases, with 13 bases left in between. The CDR3 is 16 amino acids. The CDR3 bases are TGTGCCAGCAGTTTTCCCCTAGACAGTAGCACAGATACGCAGTATTTT. Translating gives CASSFPLDSSTDTQYF.

This sequence joins TRBV30 and TRBJ1-1; unclear D gene. This CDR3 is built from 13 residues. Germline CDR1 is GTSNPN and CDR2 is SVGIG (reference sequence). The germline V and J ends were trimmed by 4 bases and 1 base, with 10 bases remaining between them. The CDR3 region is CAWKATRNTEAFF. CDR3 nucleotides: TGTGCCTGGAAGGCGACTCGGAACACTGAAGCTTTCTTT.

Worth noting for this clone: The junction differs from germline at one of its ends, possibly a read error. The chain uses TRBV7-7 and TRBJ2-5; TRBD2 matches at 15 bases. The germline gives CDR1 SSHAT, CDR2 FNYEAQ (reference sequence). The CDR3 runs to 17 residues. CDR3 in amino acids: CASSPGLAGGHWETQYF. CDR3 in DNA: TGTGCTAGCAGCCCCGGACTAGCGGGGGGGCACTGGGAGACCCAGTACTTC.

The chain joins TRBV6-5 to TRBJ1-4; D remains unclear. The CDR3 is 13 amino acids. CDR1 is MNHEY and CDR2 is SVGAGI in the germline V gene. V lost 6 bases and J lost 7, with 12 bases in between. The CDR3 nucleotides read TGTGCCAGCAGGGTAGTCGCCTTTGAAAAACTGTTTTTT. Protein sequence: CASRVVAFEKLFF.

The table lists this clone with a few counts. The gene calls are TRBV4-3 and TRBJ2-7; TRBD1 matches at 8 bases. CDR1 and CDR2 (germline): LGHNA, YSLEER. The CDR3 is 14 amino acids. Germline trimming cut 2 bases from V and 4 bases from J; bases unmatched to any gene: 4. CDR3 coding DNA: TGCGCCAGCAGCCAAACCGGGACAGGTTACGAGCAGTACTTC. Translated, it gives CASSQTGTGYEQYF.